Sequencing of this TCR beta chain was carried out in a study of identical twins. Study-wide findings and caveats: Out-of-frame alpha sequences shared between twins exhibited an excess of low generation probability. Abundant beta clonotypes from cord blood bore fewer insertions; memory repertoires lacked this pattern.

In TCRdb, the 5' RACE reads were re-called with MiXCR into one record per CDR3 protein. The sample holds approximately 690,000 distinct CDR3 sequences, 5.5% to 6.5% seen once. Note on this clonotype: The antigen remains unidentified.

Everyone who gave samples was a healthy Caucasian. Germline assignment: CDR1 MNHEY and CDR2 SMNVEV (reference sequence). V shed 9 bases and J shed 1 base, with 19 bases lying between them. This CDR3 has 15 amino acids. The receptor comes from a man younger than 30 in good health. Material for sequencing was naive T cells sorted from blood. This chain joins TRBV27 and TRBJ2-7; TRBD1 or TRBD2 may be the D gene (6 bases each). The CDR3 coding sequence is TGTGCCAGTTCGACTTCGGGGGCGTTATCCTACGAGCAGTACTTC. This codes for CASSTSGALSYEQYF.